Listed below are T cell receptor beta chains from one sample, sequenced in a study of radiation and T cells in renal cell carcinoma. The assay was immunoSEQ multiplex PCR, and TCRdb's table has in-frame clones only and misses some. The table lists roughly 130,000 clones, more than 80% of them singletons. The starting material was blood, obtained from a patient whose treatment included radiotherapy and nephrectomy. The receptor set was obtained from a woman aged 55-70 years with renal cell carcinoma. Each CDR3 is given with its conserved first and last residue. D genes are given only for firm matches. Some rows have no size entry. The others give once, few or many, or a class for an expanded clone.

J,size,V,length,D,CDR3,DNA
TRBJ1-5,NA,TRBV7-2,15,NA,CASSPGVRSNQPQHF,TGTGCCAGCAGCCCAGGGGTGAGGAGCAATCAGCCCCAGCATTTT
TRBJ1-5,NA,TRBV29-1,14,NA,CSVYGRESNQPQHF,TGCAGCGTCTACGGCAGGGAGAGCAATCAGCCCCAGCATTTT
TRBJ2-5,NA,TRBV2,15,TRBD2,CASSEASGGWETQYF,TGTGCCAGCAGTGAAGCTAGCGGGGGGTGGGAGACCCAGTACTTC
TRBJ1-6,few,TRBV7-9,14,NA,CASSFGQNNSPLHF,TGTGCCAGCAGCTTCGGGCAGAATAATTCACCCCTCCACTTT
TRBJ1-5,once,TRBV7-6,12,NA,CASSYSNQPQHF,TGTGCCAGCAGCTATAGCAATCAGCCCCAGCATTTT
TRBJ2-4,NA,TRBV30,15,NA,CAWSVWRLAKNIQYF,TGTGCCTGGAGTGTATGGCGGCTAGCCAAAAACATTCAGTACTTC
TRBJ2-2,NA,TRBV6-5,15,TRBD1,CATTGQGSNTGELFF,TGTGCCACCACGGGACAGGGGTCGAACACCGGGGAGCTGTTTTTT
TRBJ2-3,NA,TRBV19,19,TRBD1,CASSSRTGAVQDTTDTQYF,TGTGCCAGTAGTTCCCGGACAGGGGCGGTTCAGGACACCACAGATACGCAGTATTTT
TRBJ2-7,NA,TRBV29-1,14,TRBD1,CSASGTGPHYEQYF,TGCAGCGCCTCCGGGACAGGGCCACACTACGAGCAGTACTTC
TRBJ1-2,once,TRBV11-3,10,NA,CASTPRCYTF,TGTGCCAGCACCCCCCGCTGCTACACCTTC
TRBJ2-2,NA,TRBV14,15,NA,CASSRTRIDTGELFF,TGTGCCAGCAGCCGGACCCGCATAGACACCGGGGAGCTGTTTTTT
TRBJ1-5,NA,TRBV19,15,NA,CASSTRQRSNQPQHF,TGTGCCAGTAGTACCCGACAAAGGAGCAATCAGCCCCAGCATTTT
TRBJ1-1,many,TRBV29-1,15,NA,CSVVVEALMNTEAFF,TGCAGCGTTGTGGTGGAGGCGTTGATGAACACTGAAGCTTTCTTT
TRBJ2-7,NA,TRBV28,13,NA,CASSRGQEYEQYF,TGTGCCAGCAGTAGGGGACAAGAATACGAGCAGTACTTC
TRBJ2-7,NA,TRBV27,14,NA,CASSFSGESYEQYF,TGTGCCAGCAGTTTCTCTGGGGAGAGCTACGAGCAGTACTTC
TRBJ2-3,NA,TRBV7-8,17,TRBD2,CASSFETSGRATDTQYF,TGTGCCAGCAGCTTTGAGACTAGCGGGAGGGCCACGGATACGCAGTATTTT
TRBJ1-1,NA,TRBV6-5,12,NA,CASSEARLEAFF,TGTGCCAGCAGTGAAGCGAGGTTGGAAGCTTTCTTT
TRBJ2-1,NA,TRBV7-7,15,NA,CASSLGQILYNEQFF,TGTGCTAGCAGCTTAGGACAGATACTCTACAATGAGCAGTTCTTC
TRBJ1-1,NA,TRBV7-2,14,NA,CASSLEWGGAVAFF,TGTGCCAGCAGCTTAGAGTGGGGGGGCGCGGTAGCTTTCTTT
TRBJ2-3,NA,TRBV7-3,15,TRBD1,CASSWGQGAVDTQYF,TGTGCCAGCAGCTGGGGACAGGGGGCGGTGGATACGCAGTATTTT
TRBJ1-6,NA,TRBV11-2,15,TRBD1,CASSTSGTGESPLHF,TGTGCCAGCAGCACGAGCGGGACAGGGGAATCACCCCTCCACTTT
TRBJ2-1,NA,TRBV28,15,NA,CASSFLWGSYNEQFF,TGTGCCAGCAGTTTTCTGTGGGGGTCCTACAATGAGCAGTTCTTC
TRBJ2-3,NA,TRBV30,15,TRBD1,CACFRGTGFTDTQYF,TGTGCCTGCTTTCGTGGGACAGGATTCACAGATACGCAGTATTTT
TRBJ1-1,NA,TRBV4-3,15,NA,CASSPMGLQGTEAFF,TGCGCCAGCAGCCCGATGGGACTCCAGGGTACTGAAGCTTTCTTT
TRBJ2-2,NA,TRBV6-1,16,NA,CASSEVWGANTGELFF,TGTGCCAGCAGTGAAGTTTGGGGCGCGAACACCGGGGAGCTGTTTTTT
TRBJ1-5,NA,TRBV29-1,13,TRBD1,CSVGQGAKQPQHF,TGCAGCGTTGGACAGGGCGCAAAGCAGCCCCAGCATTTT
TRBJ2-5,NA,TRBV4-2,16,TRBD1,CASSQVDREYQETQYF,TGTGCCAGCAGCCAAGTTGACAGGGAGTACCAAGAGACCCAGTACTTC
TRBJ1-3,NA,TRBV2,14,NA,CASSISGSGNTIYF,TGTGCCAGCAGTATTAGTGGCTCTGGAAACACCATATATTTT
TRBJ1-4,NA,TRBV13,14,NA,CASRNRGSAEKLFF,TGTGCCAGCAGAAACCGCGGGTCCGCAGAAAAACTGTTTTTT
TRBJ2-4,NA,TRBV7-9,14,NA,CASSTGEARNIQYF,TGTGCCAGCAGCACCGGGGAGGCGAGAAACATTCAGTACTTC
TRBJ1-4,few,TRBV19,13,NA,CASSIRDLEKLFF,TGTGCCAGTAGTATCCGGGACCTTGAAAAACTGTTTTTT
TRBJ1-5,NA,TRBV6-6,14,NA,CASSYPGPVQPQHF,TGTGCCAGCAGTTACCCCGGGCCCGTACAGCCCCAGCATTTT
TRBJ2-1,NA,TRBV5-1,14,TRBD1,CASREQGAANEQFF,TGCGCCAGCAGGGAACAGGGGGCCGCAAATGAGCAGTTCTTC
TRBJ2-3,NA,TRBV2,16,NA,CASSLGGDTRPDTQYF,TGTGCCAGCAGCCTAGGAGGTGACACCCGCCCAGATACGCAGTATTTT
TRBJ1-2,NA,TRBV9,14,NA,CASSGRGLNYGYTF,TGTGCCAGCAGCGGCAGGGGACTTAACTATGGCTACACCTTC
TRBJ2-7,NA,TRBV15,15,NA,CATSRDQRRGGEQYF,TGTGCCACCAGCAGAGATCAGAGGCGGGGCGGCGAGCAGTACTTC
TRBJ2-3,NA,TRBV7-3,15,TRBD1,CASSSGQGRADTQYF,TGTGCCAGCAGCTCGGGACAGGGGAGGGCAGATACGCAGTATTTT
TRBJ2-1,NA,TRBV5-4,12,NA,CASSLYDNEQFF,TGTGCCAGCAGCCTGTATGACAATGAGCAGTTCTTC
TRBJ1-1,NA,TRBV6-5,13,NA,CASLGGVDTEAFF,TGTGCCAGCTTAGGGGGAGTTGACACTGAAGCTTTCTTT
TRBJ2-7,once,TRBV6-5,15,TRBD1,CASSYSPGGTYEQYF,TGTGCCAGCAGTTACTCGCCAGGGGGTACCTACGAGCAGTACTTC
TRBJ2-7,NA,TRBV5-1,10,NA,CASSLTTTSF,TGCGCCAGCAGCTTGACTACAACGTCTTTC
TRBJ2-7,NA,TRBV4-3,14,NA,CASSQEPRDHEQYF,TGCGCCAGCAGCCAAGAGCCCAGGGACCACGAGCAGTACTTC
TRBJ1-1,NA,TRBV6-5,12,NA,CASSTRAVHAFF,TGTGCCAGCAGTACTAGGGCCGTCCACGCTTTCTTT
TRBJ1-1,few,TRBV19,12,NA,CATGFGNTEAFF,TGTGCCACCGGGTTCGGGAACACTGAAGCTTTCTTT
TRBJ2-5,NA,TRBV20-1,11,NA,CSAKGQETQYF,TGCAGTGCTAAAGGGCAAGAGACCCAGTACTTC
TRBJ1-1,many,TRBV4-3,15,NA,CASSQAHSVNTEAFF,TGCGCCAGCAGCCAAGCCCACTCGGTGAACACTGAAGCTTTCTTT
TRBJ2-7,NA,TRBV30,13,TRBD2,CAWSPTGGFEQYF,TGTGCCTGGAGTCCTACGGGAGGGTTCGAGCAGTACTTC
TRBJ2-7,NA,TRBV6-1,13,NA,CATNTHRDDEQYF,TGTGCCACCAACACCCACAGGGACGACGAGCAGTACTTC